Below, 25 T cell receptor beta chains from the same sample are listed, as sequenced in a study of blood T cell repertoires in COVID-19 (dated by TCRdb to the early 2020s). The library was made by the immunoSEQ multiplex PCR assay. This immuneACCESS table, as held by TCRdb, lists in-frame sequences with V and J called but not all clones. Of the missing ones, under half trace to an unresolved V gene in checked studies; the others have no known cause. For this sample there are under 200,000 clones; 89% appear just once. The top ten clonotypes cover approximately 0.77% of the sample. Specimen: PBMCs or T cells enriched from blood (not recorded which). The origin of the receptors is a woman under 30 who had recovered from COVID-19.

The CDR3 DNA reads as TGTGCCTCCCTAGGGAGCTCTGGAAACACCATATATTTT. It yields the protein CASLGSSGNTIYF. The chain recombines TRBV10-3 with TRBJ1-3; D unresolved. V dropped 11 bases and J dropped 0 bases, with 11 bases sitting between them. Per the germline V gene, CDR1 is ENHRY and CDR2 is SYGVKD. This CDR3 is 13 amino acids long.

The gene calls are TRBV19 and TRBJ2-7; 9 nucleotides align to TRBD1. V lost 5 bases and J lost 5; bases outside the gene matches: 10. Germline CDR1 LNHDA, CDR2 SQIVND (reference sequence). This CDR3 has 15 residues. The CDR3 DNA reads TGTGCCAGTAGTGAACCGGGACAGGGCAAAAACGAGCAGTACTTC. Translated: CASSEPGQGKNEQYF.

A word on this clone: The DNA is omitted, as the CDR3 cannot be located on it reliably, and the CDR3 follows TCRdb's listing. The V gene is TRBV10-3, the J gene TRBJ2-1; the table's D call, TRBD1, was not checked against the DNA. The germline V gene encodes CDR1 ENHRY and CDR2 SYGVKD. The CDR3 adds up to 11 amino acids, both ends counted. The CDR3 reads CAVGEGTGVFF.

The CDR3 reads CASSPGTGRREQYF. CDR3 DNA: TGTGCCAGCAGCCCGGGGACAGGGAGGCGCGAGCAGTACTTC. The chain carries TRBV5-5 and TRBJ2-7; 9 nucleotides match TRBD1. CDR3 length equals 14 residues. Trimming removed 4 bases from V and 6 bases from J; junction bases left unmatched: 8. Germline values: CDR1 SGHKS, CDR2 YYEKEE (reference sequence).

This chain joins TRBV6-1 and TRBJ1-5, with unresolved D. The V end was cut by 2 bases, the J end by 7 bases, with 15 bases between. The length of the CDR3 is 15 residues. Germline V CDR1 and CDR2: MNHNS, SASEGT. The CDR3 sequence: CASSETPGGSQPQHF. The CDR3 nucleotides read TGTGCCAGCAGTGAAACCCCAGGTGGTTCGCAGCCCCAGCATTTT.

The chain is built from TRBV19 and TRBJ2-3, with 8 bases matching TRBD1. Germline V lookup: CDR1 LNHDA, CDR2 SQIVND (reference sequence). The CDR3 length is 15 residues. V was pared by 5 bases and J by 4 bases, with 8 bases of the junction left unmatched. In DNA, the CDR3 is TGTGCCAGTAGTTTTGGACAGGGATGGGCAGATACGCAGTATTTT. Translating it yields CASSFGQGWADTQYF.

This clone was counted between two and nine times. This sequence joins TRBV5-1 and TRBJ2-2, with TRBD2 matching 14 bases. In germline, CDR1 is SGHRS, CDR2 YFSETQ. V lost 4 bases to trimming and J lost 5 bases; unmatched junction nucleotides: 7. The CDR3 contains 17 residues. The CDR3 loop reads CASSPGTSGGVTGELFF. The CDR3, as DNA: TGCGCCAGCAGCCCCGGGACTAGCGGGGGAGTGACCGGGGAGCTGTTTTTT.

The V and J genes are TRBV4-3 and TRBJ1-5; weak D call: TRBD1 (6 bases). V was pared by 0 bases and J by 6 bases, with 18 bases between. Germline CDR1 reads LGHNA; CDR2 reads YSLEER. There are 17 residues in the CDR3. CDR3 protein: CASSQDLGRGGSQPQHF. The CDR3 DNA sequence: TGCGCCAGCAGCCAAGATCTAGGGAGGGGGGGGAGTCAGCCCCAGCATTTT.

The chain joins TRBV10-3 to TRBJ2-1, with D unclear. Trimming took off 4 bases at V and 9 bases at J, with 13 bases between the two ends. Germline V gene sequence: CDR1 ENHRY, CDR2 SYGVKD. CDR3 length: 13 amino acids. In DNA, the CDR3 is TGTGCCATCAGTGCGGCCGCGGAACCTGAGCAGTTCTTC. Its translation is CAISAAAEPEQFF.

This chain links TRBV11-2 with TRBJ2-4; 9 bases are shared with TRBD2. J gave up 1 base and V 1 base, and 8 bases lay outside the gene matches. The CDR3 consists of 18 residues. CDR1 is SGHAT and CDR2 is FQNNGV in the germline V gene. The CDR3 coding sequence is TGTGCCAGCAGCTTAGGGTTTAGCGGGAGAGGGGCCAAAAACATTCAGTACTTC. Its protein product is CASSLGFSGRGAKNIQYF.

This clone was counted between two and nine times. This chain uses TRBV18 with TRBJ2-5; the D is unclear. Germline CDR1 KGHSH, CDR2 LQKENI. The CDR3 is 11 amino acids. V was clipped by 3 bases and J by 5 bases, with 4 bases between them. The CDR3 region has the DNA TGTGCCAGCTCACCCCAGGAGACCCAGTACTTC. Translating gives CASSPQETQYF. Supplemented by reference TRBV18 and TRBJ2-5, the full variable domain reads NAGVMQNPRHLVRRRGQEARLRCSPMKGHSHVYWYRQLPEEGLKFMVYLQKENIIDESGMPKERFSAEFPKEGPSILRIQQVVRGDSAAYFCASSPQETQYFGPGTRLLVL.

V usage is TRBV25-1 and J usage is TRBJ2-7; 12 bases are shared with TRBD1. V shed 5 bases and J 5 bases; nucleotides not matched to a gene: 10. The CDR3 contains 16 residues. Germline loops: CDR1 MGHDK, CDR2 SYGVNS. As DNA, the CDR3 is TGTGCCAGCAGTATACCCCTGGGACAGGGGGCTGACGAGCAGTACTTC. Translated: CASSIPLGQGADEQYF.

The chain uses TRBV20-1 and TRBJ2-3; 10 nucleotides match TRBD2. The germline V gene has CDR1 DFQATT and CDR2 SNEGSKA (reference sequence). V lost 3 bases, J lost 4 bases, and 10 bases stayed unmatched. This CDR3 is built from 16 residues. This CDR3 reads CSASLAGVRGADTQYF. As DNA, the CDR3 is TGCAGTGCTAGTCTAGCGGGAGTGAGAGGGGCAGATACGCAGTATTTT.

The chain is built from TRBV4-1 and TRBJ2-5; 7 bases match TRBD1. Germline V gives CDR1 MGHRA, CDR2 YSYEKL. V shed 3 bases, J shed 5 bases, and the junction held 15 bases outside the gene matches. This CDR3 comprises 17 residues. The CDR3 here is CASSHASGTEARETQYF. DNA of the CDR3: TGCGCCAGCAGCCATGCCTCCGGGACAGAAGCCCGGGAGACCCAGTACTTC.

This chain joins TRBV5-8 and TRBJ2-4; 13 bases match TRBD2. The CDR3 spans 18 residues. Trimming removed 4 bases from V and 0 bases from J; junction bases left unmatched: 7. From germline, CDR1 is SGHTS and CDR2 YDEGEE. DNA of the CDR3: TGTGCCAGCAGCCCAGCCGGGACTAGCGGGATAGCCAAAAACATTCAGTACTTC. Its translation: CASSPAGTSGIAKNIQYF. The full variable domain, with the rest looked up from reference TRBV5-8 and TRBJ2-4, is EAGVTQSPTHLIKTRGQQATLRCSPISGHTSVYWYQQALGLGLQFLLWYDEGEERNRGNFPPRFSGRQFPNYSSELNVNALELEDSALYLCASSPAGTSGIAKNIQYFGAGTRLSVL.

The chain joins TRBV7-6 to TRBJ2-6; 7 bases match TRBD2. Germline CDR1 reads SGHVS; CDR2 reads FNYEAQ. CDR3 length equals 16 residues. Trimming removed 4 bases from V and 3 bases from J; junction bases left unmatched: 6. The CDR3 DNA reads as TGTGCCAGCAGCTCAGGGACTATAGATGGGGCCAACGTCCTGACTTTC. Translating it yields CASSSGTIDGANVLTF.

The J gene is TRBJ1-2, the V gene TRBV29-1; a possible D gene is TRBD1 (5 bases). CDR1 is SQVTM, CDR2 ANQGSEA, per germline. The ends were cut back, 0 bases at V and 2 bases at J, with 7 bases in the middle. The CDR3 spans 13 residues. In DNA, the CDR3 is TGCAGCGTTGAAGAAAGACAGAACTATGGCTACACCTTC. Translated, it gives CSVEERQNYGYTF. Combining the CDR3 with reference TRBV29-1 and TRBJ1-2 gives the whole variable domain SAVISQKPSRDICQRGTSLTIQCQVDSQVTMMFWYRQQPGQSLTLIATANQGSEATYESGFVIDKFPISRPNLTFSTLTVSNMSPEDSSIYLCSVEERQNYGYTFGSGTRLTVV.

This clone has only one observation. The chain joins TRBV30 to TRBJ2-7; 9 nucleotides line up with TRBD2. The V and J ends lost 0 bases and 6 bases, in that order; junction bases with no gene match: 6. CDR1 and CDR2 (germline): GTSNPN, SVGIG (reference sequence). This CDR3 has 14 amino acids. This CDR3 reads CAWSVGTSIGEQYF. CDR3 nucleotides: TGTGCCTGGAGTGTTGGGACTAGCATCGGCGAGCAGTACTTC.

CDR3 nucleotides: TGTGCCAGCAGCTCCCGACTCGGAGTAACGACCCAGTACTTC. Protein product: CASSSRLGVTTQYF. The chain uses TRBV27 and TRBJ2-5; no reliable D call. In germline, CDR1 is MNHEY, CDR2 SMNVEV (reference sequence). The V gene lost 6 bases and the J gene lost 7 bases, with 18 bases spanning the gap. The CDR3 contains 14 residues.

The chain uses TRBV7-6 and TRBJ1-4; D is ambiguous. CDR1 and CDR2 (germline): SGHVS, FNYEAQ. There are 13 residues in the CDR3. V was shortened by 1 base and J by 6 bases, with 6 bases between the two germline ends. The CDR3 sequence: CASSLEPYEKLFF. CDR3 in DNA: TGTGCCAGCAGCTTAGAGCCGTATGAAAAACTGTTTTTT.

This clone was counted once. V and J are TRBV27 and TRBJ2-1; 9 bases agree with TRBD2. CDR3 length: 15 residues. The junction had 7 bases not matched to a gene; V was cut back by 2 bases and J by 8 bases. Germline lookup yields CDR1 MNHEY and CDR2 SMNVEV (reference sequence). The CDR3 reads CASSLAAGGPHEQFF. The CDR3 DNA is TGTGCCAGCAGTTTAGCGGCGGGAGGGCCCCATGAGCAGTTCTTC.

The chain combines TRBV5-1 with TRBJ2-7; 9 nucleotides match TRBD1. The V gene's germline CDR1 is SGHRS and CDR2 YFSETQ. The J segment lost 6 bases and the V segment lost 4 bases, leaving 5 bases of the junction unmatched. This CDR3 is built from 13 residues. The CDR3, as DNA: TGCGCCAGCAGCCAGGGACAGGGTGGCGAGCAGTACTTC. Amino acids: CASSQGQGGEQYF.

The rearrangement joins TRBV5-4 to TRBJ2-5; TRBD1 matches at 9 bases. Trimming removed 4 bases from V and 1 base from J; junction bases left unmatched: 5. The CDR3 extends over 15 amino acids. The germline gives CDR1 SGHNT, CDR2 YYREEE (reference sequence). DNA for the CDR3: TGTGCCAGCAGCCCAAAACAGGGGGCCCAAGAGACCCAGTACTTC. Amino acid sequence: CASSPKQGAQETQYF.

The CDR3 protein is CASSPDRDSSYNEQFF. CDR3 nucleotides: TGTGCCAGCAGCCCCGACAGGGACAGCTCCTACAATGAGCAGTTCTTC. The V gene is TRBV11-3, the J gene TRBJ2-1, with 7 bases that match TRBD1. With 5 bases clipped from V and 0 bases from J, the junction kept 7 bases outside the gene matches. CDR3 size: 16 residues. The germline CDR1 and CDR2 sequences are SGHNT and YENEEA.

The rearrangement joins TRBV7-9 to TRBJ2-7, with D hard to call. The CDR3 is made up of 12 amino acids. Trimming left V 0 bases short and J 7 bases short, with 7 bases between. Germline V lookup: CDR1 SEHNR, CDR2 FQNEAQ (reference sequence). The CDR3 nucleotides are TGTGCCAGCAGCTTAGCTGACGGGGAGCAGTACTTC. It encodes CASSLADGEQYF.